One sample yielded the 24 T cell receptor beta chains listed below, sequenced in a study of vaccination and CD4 T cells after COVID-19. Stated treatment: approximately nine-day PBMC culture with coronavirus spike peptide pools or control peptides (ViraFEST assay). Prior to the COVID-19 pandemic (2011-2018), the unexposed donor's CD4+ T cells were collected. Antigens of these TCRs are unknown. At the Johns Hopkins FTIC core, DNA taken from cultured CD4+ T cells was sequenced by way of the Oncomine TCR Beta short-read assay. Using the QIAamp micro DNA kit, genomic DNA was extracted from the CD4+ T cells that had been cultured. TCRdb re-called the PCR reads with MiXCR, one entry per CDR3 protein. Of 10,000 or so distinct CDR3 sequences listed, roughly 32% are singletons. Material: CD4+ T cells from blood, cultured in vitro. The receptor set was obtained from a human donor in good health.

This chain joins TRBV9 and TRBJ1-5; no clear D gene. The germline V gene has CDR1 SGDLS and CDR2 YYNGEE. V lost 0 bases and J lost 0, with 7 bases in between. The CDR3 loop spans 15 amino acids. The CDR3 nucleotides read TGTGCCAGCAGCGTAGGAGGTTATAGCAATCAGCCCCAGCATTTT. Amino acid sequence: CASSVGGYSNQPQHF.

The V call is TRBV20-1, the J call TRBJ1-5; D is unresolved. Germline CDR1 DFQATT, CDR2 SNEGSKA (reference sequence). The CDR3 totals 14 residues. Trimming shortened V by 0 bases and J by 8 bases, and 14 bases separated the two germline ends. CDR3 in amino acids: CSARDLSWDKPQHF. The CDR3 region has the DNA TGCAGTGCTAGAGATCTCTCCTGGGATAAGCCCCAGCATTTT.

The chain uses TRBV6-5 and TRBJ1-1; perhaps TRBD1 as D (5 bases). Trimming left V 2 bases short and J 1 base short, with 5 bases between. Germline CDR1 is MNHEY and CDR2 is SVGAGI. CDR3 length: 13 amino acids. CDR3 sequence reads: CASSYGGNTEAFF. The CDR3 region has the DNA TGTGCCAGCAGTTACGGGGGGAACACTGAAGCTTTCTTT.

This clonotype was detected a few times. The chain links TRBV27 to TRBJ2-5; 9 bases agree with TRBD1. The J segment lost 6 bases and the V segment lost 3 bases, leaving 5 bases of the junction unmatched. This CDR3 has 14 residues. Germline lookup yields CDR1 MNHEY and CDR2 SMNVEV (reference sequence). CDR3 in DNA: TGTGCCAGCAGTTTCCGGGACAGGGTACAGACCCAGTACTTC. This sequence encodes CASSFRDRVQTQYF.

This clonotype was seen a handful of times. The rearrangement uses TRBV6-2 or TRBV6-3 and TRBJ1-5; D is undetermined. The CDR3 has 12 residues. V was pared by 10 bases and J by 3 bases, with 10 bases between. CDR1 and CDR2 (germline): MNHEY, SVGEGT. The CDR3 here is CATHKINQPQHF. For the CDR3, the DNA is TGTGCCACCCACAAGATCAATCAGCCCCAGCATTTT.

This clonotype showed up just a few times. This sequence joins TRBV7-2 and TRBJ1-5; D possibly corresponds to TRBD1 (5 bases). The germline CDR1 and CDR2 sequences are SGHTA and FQGNSA. The CDR3 contains 16 residues. Trimming left V 2 bases short and J 9 bases short, with 20 bases between. CDR3 in DNA: TGTGCCAGCAGCTTATTCGCGGAAGCCTCGGGGGGGCCCCAGCATTTT. It codes for CASSLFAEASGGPQHF.

The gene calls are TRBV28 and TRBJ1-2; D is uncertain. CDR1 MDHEN and CDR2 SYDVKM come from the germline V gene. CDR3 length: 12 residues. V was pared by 3 bases and J by 2 bases, with 4 bases between. The CDR3 reads CASSLRNYGYTF. CDR3 in DNA: TGTGCCAGCAGTTTGAGGAACTATGGCTACACCTTC.

The rearrangement uses TRBV20-1 and TRBJ2-7, with a weak D call TRBD1 (6 bases). The CDR3 runs 13 residues. Germline V gene data show CDR1 as DFQATT and CDR2 as SNEGSKA (reference sequence). In DNA form, the CDR3 reads TGCAGCGCCGCGAGGGGGAGCACCTACGAGCAGTACTTC. Translating it yields CSAARGSTYEQYF.

This chain connects TRBV24-1 to TRBJ2-1; maybe TRBD2 (7 bases). From germline, CDR1 is KGHDR and CDR2 SFDVKD. This CDR3 has 18 amino acids. V was shortened by 0 bases and J by 4 bases, with 18 bases between the two germline ends. The CDR3 sequence is CATSDLPGETSRYNEQFF. In DNA, the CDR3 is TGTGCCACCAGTGATTTGCCAGGGGAGACTAGCAGATACAATGAGCAGTTCTTC.

The chain joins TRBV10-3 to TRBJ2-1, with D unresolved. Trimming cost V 4 bases and J 7 bases, with 5 bases left between them. Germline V lookup: CDR1 ENHRY, CDR2 SYGVKD. The CDR3 spans 11 residues. CDR3 sequence reads: CAISAQNEQFF. DNA for the CDR3: TGTGCCATCAGTGCTCAAAATGAGCAGTTCTTC.

The chain has TRBV24-1 and TRBJ2-5, with TRBD1 matching 8 bases. CDR3 length: 15 residues. Germline-derived CDR1 and CDR2 are KGHDR and SFDVKD. V lost 4 bases to trimming and J lost 5 bases; unmatched junction nucleotides: 8. CDR3 sequence: CATSEPVDRGETQYF. The CDR3 DNA reads as TGTGCCACCAGTGAGCCAGTCGACAGGGGCGAGACCCAGTACTTC.

This clonotype was counted a few times. The chain couples TRBV28 to TRBJ1-2; TRBD1 might be the D (5 bases). V was trimmed by 6 bases and J by 2 bases, leaving 10 bases between them. The CDR3 consists of 13 residues. Germline V gene data show CDR1 as MDHEN and CDR2 as SYDVKM. The CDR3 DNA reads TGTGCCAGCAGGTCCGGGGCCAACTATGGCTACACCTTC. Translation: CASRSGANYGYTF.

The chain couples TRBV27 to TRBJ2-2; D perhaps matches TRBD2 (5 bases). Trimming removed 5 bases at V and 1 base at J, with 11 bases between. CDR3 length equals 15 residues. From germline, CDR1 is MNHEY and CDR2 SMNVEV (reference sequence). The CDR3 sequence: CASSPRGLNTGELFF. CDR3 DNA sequence: TGTGCCAGCAGTCCCCGAGGGCTGAACACCGGGGAGCTGTTTTTT.

This chain joins TRBV30 and TRBJ1-2, with D uncertain. The CDR3 covers 12 residues. In germline, CDR1 is GTSNPN, CDR2 SVGIG (reference sequence). V gave up 0 bases and J gave up 8 bases, with 10 bases separating them. The CDR3 DNA sequence: TGTGCCTGGAGTGTCGGTCCCAGCGGCTACACCTTC. Amino acid sequence: CAWSVGPSGYTF.

The chain recombines TRBV6-2 or TRBV6-3 with TRBJ2-1, with TRBD2 identical over 8 bases. CDR1 is MNHEY and CDR2 is SVGEGT in the germline V gene. The CDR3 is made up of 17 amino acids. After removal of 2 bases from V and 2 bases from J, the junction contained 8 bases not matched to a gene. CDR3 in amino acids: CASSYIGSSGPYNEQFF. The CDR3 bases are TGTGCCAGCAGTTACATAGGGTCTAGCGGGCCCTACAATGAGCAGTTCTTC.

The genes are TRBV5-1 and TRBJ2-7; TRBD1 agrees at 8 bases. The V segment lost 2 bases and the J segment 3 bases; nucleotides outside the gene matches: 7. This CDR3 contains 15 residues. Germline V CDR1 and CDR2: SGHRS, YFSETQ. The DNA of the CDR3 is TGCGCCAGCAGCTTTCAGGGGGCGACTGGCTACGAGCAGTACTTC. Translated, it gives CASSFQGATGYEQYF.

This chain links TRBV28 with TRBJ2-7; no reliable D call. V lost 6 bases and J 7 bases, leaving 13 bases between the germline ends. CDR1 is MDHEN and CDR2 is SYDVKM in the germline V gene. The CDR3 covers 12 residues. CDR3 sequence: CASRLGSVEQYF. CDR3 bases: TGTGCCAGCAGGCTCGGTTCTGTGGAGCAGTACTTC.

There are a few counts of this clonotype. The chain recombines TRBV20-1 with TRBJ2-3, with D tentatively TRBD1 (5 bases). The CDR3 has 13 amino acids. V was cut by 3 bases and J by 5 bases, with 12 bases left in between. Germline CDR1 is DFQATT and CDR2 is SNEGSKA (reference sequence). CDR3 sequence: CSARAAGRDTQYF. The CDR3 DNA reads as TGCAGTGCTAGGGCGGCAGGGCGAGATACGCAGTATTTT.

The sample holds a few counts of this clonotype. The chain has TRBV20-1 and TRBJ2-7, with 7 bases lining up with TRBD1. The V and J ends lost 5 bases and 2 bases, in that order; junction bases with no gene match: 9. Germline V gene data show CDR1 as DFQATT and CDR2 as SNEGSKA (reference sequence). There are 14 residues in the CDR3. CDR3 residues: CSAFPGTATYEQYF. The CDR3 region has the DNA TGCAGTGCTTTTCCCGGGACAGCCACCTACGAGCAGTACTTC.

The V gene is TRBV6-5, the J gene TRBJ2-7, with TRBD2 identical over 7 bases. The CDR3 length is 15 residues. The ends lost 4 bases at V and 2 bases at J; junction bases unmatched: 8. Germline V gene sequence: CDR1 MNHEY, CDR2 SVGAGI. CDR3 coding DNA: TGTGCCAGCAGTTCTCCGGGACTAACAACCTACGAGCAGTACTTC. Its translation is CASSSPGLTTYEQYF.

This clonotype was observed a handful of times. The chain has TRBV19 and TRBJ2-6, with D possibly matching TRBD2 (5 bases). The CDR3 has 15 amino acids. V gave up 7 bases and J gave up 1 base, with 11 bases separating them. Germline V gene data show CDR1 as LNHDA and CDR2 as SQIVND (reference sequence). This CDR3 reads CASIGLESGANVLTF. CDR3 DNA sequence: TGTGCCAGTATCGGACTGGAGTCTGGGGCCAACGTCCTGACTTTC. Full variable domain (outside the CDR3, taken from reference TRBV19 and TRBJ2-6): DGGITQSPKYLFRKEGQNVTLSCEQNLNHDAMYWYRQDPGQGLRLIYYSQIVNDFQKGDIAEGYSVSREKKESFPLTVTSAQKNPTAFYLCASIGLESGANVLTFGAGSRLTVL.

This sequence joins TRBV4-3 and TRBJ1-5; D possibly corresponds to TRBD1 (5 bases). The germline V and J ends were trimmed by 0 bases and 6 bases, with 12 bases remaining between them. Germline V gene sequence: CDR1 LGHNA, CDR2 YSLEER. The CDR3 totals 15 residues. For the CDR3, the DNA is TGCGCCAGCAGCCAAGATCAGGGAGCGGGTCAGCCCCAGCATTTT. Translated: CASSQDQGAGQPQHF.

The chain's CDR3 is CASSASGTASYEQYF. The CDR3 nucleotides read TGTGCCAGTAGCGCTAGCGGGACAGCAAGTTACGAGCAGTACTTC. The gene calls are TRBV19 and TRBJ2-7, with 9 bases that match TRBD2. CDR3 length: 15 amino acids. Germline-derived CDR1 and CDR2 are LNHDA and SQIVND (reference sequence). After removal of 6 bases from V and 4 bases from J, the junction contained 10 bases not matched to a gene.

This clonotype has only a few counts. V is TRBV20-1 and J is TRBJ2-7, with TRBD2 matching over 9 bases. CDR1 is DFQATT and CDR2 is SNEGSKA in the germline V gene (reference sequence). With 6 bases clipped from V and 3 bases from J, the junction kept 9 bases outside the gene matches. The CDR3 covers 14 residues. The CDR3 nucleotides are TGCAGTGCCGATCGGCCTAGCGGGAACTACGAGCAGTACTTC. Its protein product is CSADRPSGNYEQYF.